These 10 T cell receptor beta chains came from one sample sequenced in a study of blood T cells in healthy people across ages. For the second PCR, which ran for about 6 to 11 cycles, a sample-barcoded 5' primer and a J-beta primer mix were used. TCRdb passed the 5' RACE reads through MiXCR, listing each CDR3 protein once. The table has about 840,000 distinct CDR3 sequences, just under 30% seen once. A further study also used this sample, focusing on T cells of mothers and their children.

The sequenced material came from blood. The receptor set was obtained from a woman aged 40 to 50 in good health.

This clonotype has ten or more counts. The chain employs TRBV29-1 and TRBJ2-5; TRBD2 agrees at 8 bases. J lost 1 base, V lost 7 bases, and 8 bases had no gene match. The CDR3 totals 14 residues. CDR1 SQVTM and CDR2 ANQGSEA come from the germline V gene. This chain's CDR3 is CSANPGGGQETQYF. CDR3 DNA sequence: TGCAGCGCCAATCCGGGAGGGGGCCAAGAGACCCAGTACTTC.

The chain couples TRBV6-1 to TRBJ1-2, with D possibly being TRBD1 (5 bases). Trimming removed 4 bases from V and 0 bases from J, with 9 bases in between. This CDR3 region has 14 residues. From germline, CDR1 is MNHNS and CDR2 SASEGT. The CDR3 DNA is TGTGCCAGCAGTGCGGGGGGATCTAACTATGGCTACACCTTC. This sequence encodes CASSAGGSNYGYTF.

This clonotype was found a few times. The rearrangement joins TRBV5-1 to TRBJ2-5; TRBD1 matches 7 bases. J was trimmed by 4 bases and V by 2 bases; bases with no gene match: 14. This CDR3 region has 17 residues. From germline, CDR1 is SGHRS and CDR2 YFSETQ. CDR3 coding DNA: TGCGCCAGCAGCTTACAACCGGGACAGATAAAAGGAGAGACCCAGTACTTC. As protein: CASSLQPGQIKGETQYF.

The table lists this clonotype with many counts. The rearrangement links TRBV24-1 to TRBJ2-6, with D tentatively TRBD2 (5 bases). CDR3 length: 13 amino acids. Germline V gene lookup returns CDR1 KGHDR and CDR2 SFDVKD. Trimming stripped 9 bases from V and 1 base from J, with 6 bases between. CDR3 DNA: TGTGCCACCCGGGGATCTGGGGCCAACGTCCTGACTTTC. Translating gives CATRGSGANVLTF.

This clonotype occurred many times. The rearrangement joins TRBV20-1 to TRBJ2-3, with 7 bases that match TRBD1. Germline V gives CDR1 DFQATT, CDR2 SNEGSKA (reference sequence). The CDR3 is 15 amino acids. V lost 1 base to trimming and J lost 5 bases; unmatched junction nucleotides: 9. CDR3 bases: TGCAGTGCTAGAGGGGGTAGGGGGCAAAAAGATACGCAGTATTTT. The encoded protein is CSARGGRGQKDTQYF.

This clonotype was observed many times. The chain carries TRBV20-1 and TRBJ2-7; the match to TRBD2 covers 8 bases. CDR3 length: 17 amino acids. V lost 1 base to trimming and J lost 0 bases; unmatched junction nucleotides: 11. Germline CDR1 is DFQATT and CDR2 is SNEGSKA (reference sequence). The DNA of the CDR3 is TGCAGTGCTAGAGGGGGGGGAACCGGGACTAGCTCCTACGAGCAGTACTTC. Protein product: CSARGGGTGTSSYEQYF.

This clonotype has only a few counts. The rearrangement uses TRBV14 and TRBJ1-2; possible D gene TRBD1, 5 bases. CDR1 SGHDN and CDR2 FVKESK come from the germline V gene. The CDR3 is made up of 17 amino acids. The V gene lost 6 bases and the J gene lost 4 bases, with 24 bases spanning the gap. CDR3 in amino acids: CASSRTPGLPEPYGYTF. The CDR3 nucleotides are TGTGCCAGCAGTCGCACTCCGGGACTCCCGGAACCCTATGGCTACACCTTC.

The rearrangement uses TRBV20-1 and TRBJ2-5; D is unclear. The CDR3 has 15 residues. Trimming removed 3 bases from V and 5 bases from J, with 19 bases in between. Germline CDR1 DFQATT, CDR2 SNEGSKA (reference sequence). Written as DNA, the CDR3 is TGCAGTGCTAGCCCGGCACAGCGAGTCGGCGAGACCCAGTACTTC. This codes for CSASPAQRVGETQYF.

This chain uses TRBV13 with TRBJ2-7; possible D gene TRBD1, 5 bases. Deletions cut 3 bases from V and 4 bases from J, with 10 bases between. CDR3 length equals 13 residues. Germline loops: CDR1 PRHDT, CDR2 FYEKMQ (reference sequence). In DNA, the CDR3 is TGTGCCAGCAGCTTCAGGGAACGTTACGAGCAGTACTTC. Translation: CASSFRERYEQYF.

In this sample, this clonotype turned up a few times. V usage is TRBV20-1 and J usage is TRBJ1-2, with 8 nucleotides matching TRBD1. This CDR3 is built from 11 residues. The V gene's germline CDR1 is DFQATT and CDR2 SNEGSKA (reference sequence). V shed 8 bases and J 4 bases; nucleotides not matched to a gene: 3. The CDR3 is CSPGGGYGYTF. The CDR3 coding sequence is TGCAGTCCAGGGGGCGGCTATGGCTACACCTTC.